Following are 10 T cell receptor beta chains from one sample sequenced in a study of blood T cells in healthy people across ages. Using a J-beta primer mix together with a sample-barcoded 5' primer, a second PCR was run for about 6 to 11 cycles. One entry per CDR3 protein results from TCRdb running MiXCR on the 5' RACE reads. The sample shows over a million distinct CDR3 sequences, 40% to 50% of them seen only once. The source material was blood. The receptors derive from a woman aged 60-75 years in good health.

This clonotype was observed a single time. This chain links TRBV29-1 with TRBJ2-7; 8 nucleotides match TRBD1. This CDR3 contains 15 residues. Unmatched junction bases numbered 6, after V lost 2 bases and J lost 0 bases. Germline CDR1 is SQVTM and CDR2 is ANQGSEA. Here the CDR3 reads CSVERWTGSSYEQYF. CDR3 DNA sequence: TGCAGCGTTGAAAGGTGGACAGGGAGCTCCTACGAGCAGTACTTC.

This clonotype was seen a handful of times. The chain recombines TRBV5-1 with TRBJ2-1, with 14 bases lining up with TRBD2. The CDR3 sequence is 17 residues long. The V gene end was trimmed by 1 base and the J gene end by 7 bases; junction bases not matched to a gene: 7. CDR1 SGHRS and CDR2 YFSETQ come from the germline V gene. The CDR3 loop reads CASSLSGTSGRRNEQFF. In DNA, the CDR3 is TGCGCCAGCAGCTTGTCTGGGACTAGCGGGAGAAGGAATGAGCAGTTCTTC.

The CDR3 DNA is TGCAGTGCTAGGCCACCGGCGGTTTACAATGAGCAGTACTTC. As protein: CSARPPAVYNEQYF. The chain joins TRBV20-1 to TRBJ2-4; D unresolved. CDR3 length: 14 amino acids. Trimming took off 3 bases at V and 13 bases at J, with 22 bases between the two ends. Per the germline V gene, CDR1 is DFQATT and CDR2 is SNEGSKA (reference sequence).

The chain joins TRBV5-1 to TRBJ2-1; TRBD2 matches at 10 bases. V dropped 5 bases and J dropped 2; count of bases not matched to a gene: 4. CDR3 length: 15 amino acids. Per germline, CDR1 SGHRS and CDR2 YFSETQ. DNA for the CDR3: TGCGCCAGCAGTCGTCTAGCGGGGGCCTACAATGAGCAGTTCTTC. This encodes CASSRLAGAYNEQFF.

Note on this clonotype: A much bigger clone sits one base away, suggesting this may be a read error. The chain carries TRBV29-1 and TRBJ2-7, with 9 bases identical to TRBD2. This CDR3 region has 14 residues. J lost 2 bases, V lost 5 bases, and 7 bases had no gene match. Per the germline V gene, CDR1 is SQVTM and CDR2 is ANQGSEA. The CDR3 region is CSVSSGGLPYEQYF. The CDR3 DNA sequence: TGCAGCGTTAGTAGCGGGGGACTGCCCTACGAGCAGTACTTC.

This rearrangement joins TRBV19 to TRBJ1-2; 9 bases are a match to TRBD1. The J segment lost 6 bases and the V segment lost 6 bases, leaving 5 bases of the junction unmatched. This CDR3 contains 13 residues. Per germline, CDR1 LNHDA and CDR2 SQIVND (reference sequence). CDR3 sequence reads: CASRVQGADGYTF. CDR3 DNA: TGTGCCAGTAGAGTACAGGGGGCTGATGGCTACACCTTC.

The J gene is TRBJ1-1, the V gene TRBV20-1; D gene uncertain. The CDR3 extends over 14 amino acids. Germline V gene data show CDR1 as DFQATT and CDR2 as SNEGSKA (reference sequence). V shed 5 bases and J shed 1 base, with 14 bases lying between them. CDR3 loop: CSASRSNWNTEAFF. The CDR3 nucleotides are TGCAGTGCTTCACGGTCGAACTGGAACACTGAAGCTTTCTTT.

As concerns this clonotype: One base away lies a much larger clone, so this may be a sequencing read error. The rearrangement uses TRBV27 and TRBJ2-7; weak D call: TRBD2 (6 bases). Germline-derived CDR1 and CDR2 are MNHEY and SMNVEV (reference sequence). This CDR3 is built from 15 residues. Trimming took off 4 bases at V and 6 bases at J, with 19 bases between the two ends. The CDR3 here is CASSCGERGVSEQYF. The CDR3 nucleotides are TGTGCCAGCAGTTGCGGGGAAAGGGGAGTAAGCGAGCAGTACTTC.

J is TRBJ2-2 and V is TRBV29-1; tentative D call: TRBD2 (5 bases). CDR1 and CDR2 from the germline V gene are SQVTM and ANQGSEA. Between the trimmed V and J ends, which lost 5 bases and 0 bases, there was a span of 16 bases. The CDR3 is 16 amino acids. The CDR3 reads CSVTPFSGTNTGELFF. The CDR3 region has the DNA TGCAGCGTTACTCCCTTCAGCGGAACGAACACCGGGGAGCTGTTTTTT.

This chain links TRBV4-2 with TRBJ1-5; the D gene is possibly TRBD1 (6 bases). The CDR3 is 15 amino acids. Germline lookup yields CDR1 LGHNA and CDR2 YNFKEQ. V gave up 1 base and J gave up 3 bases, with 10 bases separating them. CDR3 DNA sequence: TGTGCCAGCAGCCAAGCAGGACAGATCAATCAGCCCCAGCATTTT. Protein product: CASSQAGQINQPQHF.